The T cell receptor beta chain described here comes from a study of patients and donors after allogeneic stem cell transplantation. One entry per CDR3 protein results from TCRdb running MiXCR on the RT-PCR reads. The sample shows 900,000 to 1,000,000 distinct CDR3 sequences, approximately 18% of them seen only once. V lost 7 bases and J lost 4, with 14 bases in between. This CDR3 is 14 amino acids long. This TCR was recovered from a human donor who was either an allogeneic HSCT recipient or a stem cell or donor lymphocyte infusion donor (not recorded which). It is not recorded whose cells these are; they may come from a transplant donor. Sequenced sample: blood, either unsorted or a sorted T cell fraction (not recorded which). The genes are TRBV12-3 or TRBV12-4 and TRBJ1-5; no reliable D call. CDR3 DNA: TGTGCCAGCATCCAAGGGTCCCGGAATCAGCCCCAGCATTTT. Protein product: CASIQGSRNQPQHF.